The following is a T cell receptor (beta chain) sequence with its context. Control patients had untreated stable or active relapsing-remitting multiple sclerosis by revised McDonald criteria. This sample is part of a study of CD8 T cells in Susac syndrome. A quantity of roughly 0.5 to 1 ug RNA underwent reverse transcription using random hexamers. Multiplex immunoSEQ PCR targeted 54 Vbeta and 13 Jbeta TCR beta segments. TCRdb re-called the immunoSEQ multiplex PCR reads with MiXCR, one entry per CDR3 protein. This sample yields 210,000 or so distinct CDR3 sequences, of which 92% are seen a single time; less than 0.15% belongs to the top ten. The V end lost 4 bases, the J end lost 6 bases, and 16 bases lay between the germline ends. This CDR3 is 14 amino acids long. Germline V gene data show CDR1 as SGHNT and CDR2 as YYREEE (reference sequence).

This receptor was obtained from a human donor with multiple sclerosis. The chain links TRBV5-4 to TRBJ1-2; maybe TRBD1 (5 bases). The sequenced sample was CD8+ T cells from PBMCs. The CDR3 protein is CASSPRTRGNGYTF. For the CDR3, the DNA is TGTGCCAGCAGCCCCCGGACGAGGGGAAATGGCTACACCTTC.